This TCR beta chain was captured by sequencing in a study of OX40 agonist ivuxolimab in advanced cancers. Study details: In this trial design, patients received ivuxolimab intravenously at 0.01 to 10 mg/kg every 2 weeks. Prior therapy, whether anti-PD-1, anti-PD-L1 or anti-CTLA-4, was allowed, and approximately 40% had some. General study results and limits: No antigen was identified for the clonally expanded peripheral T cells.

CDR1 and CDR2 from the germline V gene are SGHRS and YFSETQ. Trimming cost V 0 bases and J 8 bases, with 14 bases left between them. The CDR3 runs 15 residues. With autoimmune disease history or systemic immunosuppression, patients were excluded. Assay: immunoSEQ multiplex PCR; the TCRdb copy retains only in-frame clones and omits some. The table has approximately 71,000 clones, around four fifths seen once; the top ten hold about a tenth. Concerning this clone itself: No antigen is known for it.

The chain recombines TRBV5-1 with TRBJ2-2, with a weak D call TRBD2 (5 bases). The receptor was derived from an adult with an advanced solid tumor such as melanoma, head and neck, liver or kidney cancer. Sequenced here: CD4+ or CD8+ T cells sorted from blood, sampled in a trial of the OX40 agonist ivuxolimab. This CDR3 is CASSLGLGDIGELFF. The CDR3 DNA reads as TGCGCCAGCAGCTTGGGTTTGGGAGATATTGGGGAGCTGTTTTTT.